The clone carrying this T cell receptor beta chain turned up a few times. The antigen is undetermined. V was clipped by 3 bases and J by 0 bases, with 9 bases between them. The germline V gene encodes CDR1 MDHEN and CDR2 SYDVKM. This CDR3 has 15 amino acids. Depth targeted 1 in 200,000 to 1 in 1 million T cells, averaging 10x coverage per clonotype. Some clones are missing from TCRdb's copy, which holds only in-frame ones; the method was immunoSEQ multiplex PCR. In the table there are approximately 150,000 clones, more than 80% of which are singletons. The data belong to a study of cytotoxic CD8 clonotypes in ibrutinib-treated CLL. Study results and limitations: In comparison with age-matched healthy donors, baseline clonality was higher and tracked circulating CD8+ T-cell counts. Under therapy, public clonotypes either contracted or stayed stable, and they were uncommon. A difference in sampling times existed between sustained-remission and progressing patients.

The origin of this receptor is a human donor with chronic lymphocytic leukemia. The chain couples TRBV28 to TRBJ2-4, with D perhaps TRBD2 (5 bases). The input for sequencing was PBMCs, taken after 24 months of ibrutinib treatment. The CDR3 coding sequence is TGTGCCAGCAGTTTGGGCGGGTTAGCCAAAAACATTCAGTACTTC. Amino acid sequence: CASSLGGLAKNIQYF.